This T cell receptor beta chain was captured by sequencing in a study of shared clonotypes between healthy human individuals. Study-level points and caveats: Lower generation probabilities were found for non-shared clonotypes than for those shared by all four donors. Researchers sampled blood only, noting tissue repertoires likely differ.

Positive CCR7 selection of CD45RO-negative cells yielded the naive CD8 cells, and terminally differentiated effector memory CD45RA+ cells were excluded. Every contributor of samples was a Caucasian grown-up residing in Nashville, Tennessee. The CDR3 consists of 17 residues. The J segment lost 4 bases and the V segment lost 5 bases, leaving 16 bases of the junction unmatched. CDR1 SGHVS and CDR2 FQNEAQ come from the germline V gene. Replicate sorted-subset PCRs were loaded with around 210 ng DNA, roughly 33,000 T cell genomes. Profiled with immunoSEQ multiplex PCR; TCRdb holds only in-frame clones, not every one. The table includes approximately 1.9 million clones, just under 95% detected once. On this clone itself: No antigen is known for it.

The genes are TRBV7-8 and TRBJ1-2; TRBD1 matches at 7 bases. The receptor was derived from a man between 18 and 35 years old in good health. Some clones in this sample may be carry-over from other donors' samples. The sequenced sample was naive CD8+ T cells from PBMCs. CDR3 amino acids: CASSAHTGQGGGYGYTF. The DNA for the CDR3 is TGTGCCAGCAGCGCTCATACGGGCCAGGGGGGAGGCTATGGCTACACCTTC.